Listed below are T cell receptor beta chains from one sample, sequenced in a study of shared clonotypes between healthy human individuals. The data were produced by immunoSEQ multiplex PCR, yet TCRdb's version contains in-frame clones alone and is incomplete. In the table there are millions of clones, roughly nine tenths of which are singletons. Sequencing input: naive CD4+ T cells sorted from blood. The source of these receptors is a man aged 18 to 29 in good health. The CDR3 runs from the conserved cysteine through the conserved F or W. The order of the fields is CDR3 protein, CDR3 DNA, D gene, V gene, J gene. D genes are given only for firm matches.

CASRTGADYGYTF,TGTGCCAGCAGAACAGGGGCGGACTATGGCTACACCTTC,TRBD1,TRBV6-1,TRBJ1-2
CASSELRTANYGYTF,TGTGCCAGCAGTGAATTACGGACAGCTAACTATGGCTACACCTTC,.,TRBV2,TRBJ1-2
CASSSDWGGNTIYF,TGTGCCAGCAGTTCTGACTGGGGGGGAAACACCATATATTTT,.,TRBV6-5,TRBJ1-3
CASSYGGPGINEKLFF,TGTGCCAGCAGTTACGGGGGGCCGGGGATTAATGAAAAACTGTTTTTT,.,TRBV6-5,TRBJ1-4
CASRGDRISGNTIYF,TGTGCCAGCAGAGGGGACCGCATCTCTGGAAACACCATATATTTT,.,TRBV7-2,TRBJ1-3
CASSGAGSSYNEQFF,TGTGCCAGCAGTGGCGCCGGGAGCTCCTACAATGAGCAGTTCTTC,.,TRBV6-5,TRBJ2-1
CASSLLAGGTDTQYF,TGTGCCAGTAGTTTACTAGCGGGGGGAACAGATACGCAGTATTTT,TRBD2,TRBV19,TRBJ2-3
CASSFTGGPGNTICF,TGTGCCAGCAGCTTCACAGGGGGCCCAGGAAACACCATATGTTTT,TRBD1,TRBV5-6,TRBJ1-3
CASSRDRNTEAFF,TGTGCCAGCAGCAGGGACAGGAACACTGAAGCTTTCTTT,TRBD1,TRBV7-2,TRBJ1-1
CASSYGGGAGDSPLHF,TGTGCCAGCAGCTACGGGGGCGGAGCCGGGGATTCACCCCTCCACTTT,.,TRBV9,TRBJ1-6
CASSPGTVGEKLFF,TGTGCCAGCAGTCCCGGGACAGTGGGTGAAAAACTGTTTTTT,TRBD1,TRBV6-1,TRBJ1-4